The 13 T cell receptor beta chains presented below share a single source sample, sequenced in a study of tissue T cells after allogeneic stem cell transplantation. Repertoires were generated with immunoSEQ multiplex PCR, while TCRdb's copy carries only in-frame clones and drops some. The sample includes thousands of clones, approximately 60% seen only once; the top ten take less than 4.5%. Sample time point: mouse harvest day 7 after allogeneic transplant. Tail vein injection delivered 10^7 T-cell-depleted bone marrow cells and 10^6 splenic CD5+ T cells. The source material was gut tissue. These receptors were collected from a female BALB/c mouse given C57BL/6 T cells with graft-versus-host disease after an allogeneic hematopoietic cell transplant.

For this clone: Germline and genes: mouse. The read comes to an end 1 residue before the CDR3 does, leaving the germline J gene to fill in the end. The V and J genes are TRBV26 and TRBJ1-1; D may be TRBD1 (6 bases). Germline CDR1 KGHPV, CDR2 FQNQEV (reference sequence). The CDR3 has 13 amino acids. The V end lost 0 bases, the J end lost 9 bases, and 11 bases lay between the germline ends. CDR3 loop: CASSLSGAGKVFF. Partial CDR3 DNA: TGTGCCAGCAGTCTGTCGGGGGCAGGGAAAGTCTTC.

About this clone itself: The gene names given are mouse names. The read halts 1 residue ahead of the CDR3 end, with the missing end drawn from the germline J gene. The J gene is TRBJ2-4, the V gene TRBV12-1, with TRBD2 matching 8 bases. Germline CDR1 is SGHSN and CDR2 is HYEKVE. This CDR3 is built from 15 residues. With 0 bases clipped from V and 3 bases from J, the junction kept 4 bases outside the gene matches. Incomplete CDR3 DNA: TGTGCCAGCTCTCTCGGGGGGGCGCGACAAAACACCTTGTAC. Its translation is CASSLGGARQNTLY. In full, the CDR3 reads CASSLGGARQNTLYF.

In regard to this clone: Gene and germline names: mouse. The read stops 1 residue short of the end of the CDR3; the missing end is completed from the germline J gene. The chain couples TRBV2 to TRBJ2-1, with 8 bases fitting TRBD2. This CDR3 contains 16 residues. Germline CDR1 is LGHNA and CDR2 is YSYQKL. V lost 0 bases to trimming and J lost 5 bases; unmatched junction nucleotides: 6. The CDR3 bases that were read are TGTGCCAGCAGCCAAGAGGGGGGGGGCGCGGATGCTGAGCAGTTC. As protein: CASSQEGGGADAEQF. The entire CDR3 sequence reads CASSQEGGGADAEQFF.

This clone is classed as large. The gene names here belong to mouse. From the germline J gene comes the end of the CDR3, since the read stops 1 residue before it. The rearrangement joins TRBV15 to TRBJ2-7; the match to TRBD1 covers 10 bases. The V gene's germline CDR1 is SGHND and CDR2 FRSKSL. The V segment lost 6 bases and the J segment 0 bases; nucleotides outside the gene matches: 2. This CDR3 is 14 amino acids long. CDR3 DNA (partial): TGTGCCAGCAGGGACAGGGGGTCCTCCTATGAACAGTAC. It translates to CASRDRGSSYEQY. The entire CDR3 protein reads CASRDRGSSYEQYF.

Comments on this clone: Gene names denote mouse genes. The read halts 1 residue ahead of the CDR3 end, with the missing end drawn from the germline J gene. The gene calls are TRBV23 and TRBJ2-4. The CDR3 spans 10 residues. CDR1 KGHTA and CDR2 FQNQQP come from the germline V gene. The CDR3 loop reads CSSRQNTLYF. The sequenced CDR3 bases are TGCTCCAGCAGGCAAAACACCTTGTAC.

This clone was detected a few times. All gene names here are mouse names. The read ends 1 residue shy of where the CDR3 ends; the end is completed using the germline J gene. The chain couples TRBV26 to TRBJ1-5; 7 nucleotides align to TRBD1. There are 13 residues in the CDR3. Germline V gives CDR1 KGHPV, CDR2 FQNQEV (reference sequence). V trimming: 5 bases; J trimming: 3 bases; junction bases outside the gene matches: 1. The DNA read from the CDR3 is TGTGCCAGCAGTTACAGGGGCAACCAGGCTCCGCTT. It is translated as CASSYRGNQAPL. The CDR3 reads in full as CASSYRGNQAPLF.

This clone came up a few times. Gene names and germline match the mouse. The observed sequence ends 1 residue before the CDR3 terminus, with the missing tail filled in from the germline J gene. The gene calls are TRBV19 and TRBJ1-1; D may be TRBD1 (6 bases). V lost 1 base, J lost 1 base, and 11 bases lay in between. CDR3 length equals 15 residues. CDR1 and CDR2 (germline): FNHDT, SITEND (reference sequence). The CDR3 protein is CASSILQGRNTEVFF. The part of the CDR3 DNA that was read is TGTGCCAGCAGTATATTGCAGGGGCGAAACACAGAAGTCTTC. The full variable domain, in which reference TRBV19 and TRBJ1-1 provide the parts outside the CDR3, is GGIITQTPKFLIGQEGQKLTLKCQQNFNHDTMYWYRQDSGKGLRLIYYSITENDLQKGDLSEGYDASREKKSSFSLTVTSAQKNEMAVFLCASSILQGRNTEVFFGKGTRLTVV.

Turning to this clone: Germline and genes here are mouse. The part of the CDR3 DNA that was read is TGTGCCAGCAGTCTGTACCAGGGGTTCCATGAACAGTAC. This codes for CASSLYQGFHEQY. The whole CDR3 is CASSLYQGFHEQYF. The chain recombines TRBV24 with TRBJ2-7; D is perhaps TRBD1 (6 bases). The missing CDR3 end, 1 residue past where the read stops, is filled in from the germline J gene. CDR1 and CDR2 from the germline V gene are KGHTA and FRNEEI. The CDR3 has 14 amino acids. Between the trimmed V and J ends, which lost 0 bases and 5 bases, there was a span of 11 bases.

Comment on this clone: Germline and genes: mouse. The CDR3 sequence: CASSRGADTEVFF. CDR3 bases read: TGTGCCAGCAGTAGGGGGGCGGACACAGAAGTCTTC. This chain uses TRBV26 with TRBJ1-1, with D possibly being TRBD1 (6 bases). The sequence runs out 1 residue before the end of the CDR3; the remainder is reconstructed from the germline J gene. CDR1 is KGHPV, CDR2 FQNQEV, per germline (reference sequence). Trimming cost V 5 bases and J 3 bases, with 10 bases left between them. The CDR3 extends over 13 amino acids.

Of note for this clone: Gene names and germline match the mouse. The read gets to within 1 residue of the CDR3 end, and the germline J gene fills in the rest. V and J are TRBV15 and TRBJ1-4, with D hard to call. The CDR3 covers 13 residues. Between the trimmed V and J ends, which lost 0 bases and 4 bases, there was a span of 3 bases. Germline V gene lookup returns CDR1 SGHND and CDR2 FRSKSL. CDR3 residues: CASSLAINERLFF. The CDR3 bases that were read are TGTGCCAGCAGTTTAGCGATCAACGAAAGATTATTT.

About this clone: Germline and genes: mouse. The part of the CDR3 DNA that was read is TGTGCCAGCAGGGGACTGGGGGGAAGTCAAAACACCTTGTAC. It encodes CASRGLGGSQNTLY. The whole CDR3 protein reads CASRGLGGSQNTLYF. The chain has TRBV26 and TRBJ2-4; 12 positions agree with TRBD2. The CDR3 end is not reached by the read, which stops 1 residue before it; the germline J gene fills it in. The germline CDR1 and CDR2 sequences are KGHPV and FQNQEV (reference sequence). The CDR3 runs to 15 residues. V dropped 6 bases and J dropped 0; count of bases not matched to a gene: 1.

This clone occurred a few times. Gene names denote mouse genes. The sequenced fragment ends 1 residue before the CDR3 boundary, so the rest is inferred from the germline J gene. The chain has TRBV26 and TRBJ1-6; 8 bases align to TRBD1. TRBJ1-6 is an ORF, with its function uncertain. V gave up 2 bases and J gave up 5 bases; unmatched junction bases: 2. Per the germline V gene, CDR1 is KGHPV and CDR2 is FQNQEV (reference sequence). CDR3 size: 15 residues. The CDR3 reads CASSLGRGHNSPLYF. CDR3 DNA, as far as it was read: TGTGCCAGCAGTCTGGGCAGGGGGCATAATTCGCCCCTCTAC.

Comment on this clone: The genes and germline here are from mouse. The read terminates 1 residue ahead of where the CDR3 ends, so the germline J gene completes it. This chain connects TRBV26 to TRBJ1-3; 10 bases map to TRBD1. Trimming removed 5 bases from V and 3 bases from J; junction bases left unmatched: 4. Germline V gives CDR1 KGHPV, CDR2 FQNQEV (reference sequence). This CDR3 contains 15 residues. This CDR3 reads CASSKDRGNGNTLYF. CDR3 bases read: TGTGCCAGCAGTAAGGACAGGGGGAATGGAAATACGCTCTAT.